This TCR beta chain was documented in a study of blood T cells in healthy people across ages. Alongside a J-beta primer mix, a sample-barcoded 5' primer served in a second PCR lasting about 7 to 11 cycles. A single record per CDR3 protein comes from TCRdb applying MiXCR to the 5' RACE reads. The table lists around 1,900,000 distinct CDR3 sequences, around 40% of them singletons. Notes on this clonotype: One end of the junction does not line up with germline, which may come from a read error.

Germline CDR1 and CDR2: SGHTA and FQGNSA. The CDR3 sequence is 15 residues long. Healthy Russian Caucasian donors spanned ages about 6 to 95 years. A minimum of 7 million PBMCs was isolated per sample. The specimen was blood. The sequence was collected from a human donor in good health. The V and J genes are TRBV7-2 and TRBJ2-4; D might be TRBD1 (7 bases). The J call is doubtful: the DNA matches TRBJ2-7 better. The CDR3 sequence: CASSLGTRQGREQYF. CDR3 coding DNA: TGTGCCAGCAGTTTAGGGACTCGACAGGGACGCGAGCAGTACTTC.